Below, 7 T cell receptor beta chains from the same sample are listed, as sequenced in a study of cytomegalovirus exposure and HLA in healthy donors. The data were produced by immunoSEQ multiplex PCR, yet TCRdb's version contains in-frame clones alone and is incomplete. Of 250,000 to 400,000 clones listed, approximately 88% are singletons. The sequenced sample was PBMCs. The receptors originated from a man aged 25-45 years in good health and CMV-seronegative.

The genes are TRBV2 and TRBJ2-5, with 9 positions matching TRBD1. CDR1 SNHLY and CDR2 FYNNEI come from the germline V gene. The CDR3 totals 15 residues. With 8 bases clipped from V and 3 bases from J, the junction kept 10 bases outside the gene matches. The CDR3 bases are TGTGCCAGCGGCTCGTGGGACAGGGACAAAGAGACCCAGTACTTC. Its translation is CASGSWDRDKETQYF.

The gene calls are TRBV6-1 and TRBJ1-2; the D gene is possibly TRBD1 (5 bases). Per germline, CDR1 MNHNS and CDR2 SASEGT. This CDR3 contains 17 residues. V dropped 2 bases and J dropped 5 bases, with 21 bases sitting between them. CDR3 nucleotide sequence: TGTGCCAGCAGTGAATTTGGGGAGGGGAATAGGAGATATGGCTACACCTTC. Encoded protein: CASSEFGEGNRRYGYTF.

V is TRBV11-3 and J is TRBJ1-3; D remains unclear. The CDR3 consists of 17 residues. CDR1 is SGHNT and CDR2 is YENEEA in the germline V gene. Trimming pared 4 bases from V and 4 bases from J, leaving 20 bases between. The DNA of the CDR3 is TGTGCCAGCAGCTCCGAGGCAGTGGCTGCGGGGGGAAACACCATATATTTT. Its translation is CASSSEAVAAGGNTIYF.

This clone was detected only once. The genes are TRBV5-1 and TRBJ2-7; D is unresolved. The germline V gene encodes CDR1 SGHRS and CDR2 YFSETQ. CDR3 length: 13 amino acids. V gave up 4 bases and J gave up 3 bases, with 11 bases separating them. CDR3 DNA: TGCGCCAGCAGCCCTGGCTTATTCTACGAGCAGTACTTC. Its translation: CASSPGLFYEQYF.

The chain is built from TRBV11-2 and TRBJ1-4, with D maybe TRBD1 (5 bases). V lost 4 bases, J lost 7 bases, and 16 bases lay in between. This CDR3 comprises 15 residues. Germline V gene data show CDR1 as SGHAT and CDR2 as FQNNGV. The CDR3 bases are TGTGCCAGCAGCTCCCGGTGGGGCGGGGGTGAAAAACTGTTTTTT. Encoded protein: CASSSRWGGGEKLFF.

This chain joins TRBV19 and TRBJ1-1; D might be TRBD1 (5 bases). V was shortened by 4 bases and J by 0 bases, with 15 bases between the two germline ends. The germline V gene encodes CDR1 LNHDA and CDR2 SQIVND (reference sequence). The CDR3 sequence is 16 residues long. CDR3 coding DNA: TGTGCCAGTAGTACAAGATCGACAGTTATGAACACTGAAGCTTTCTTT. Protein sequence: CASSTRSTVMNTEAFF.

This clone appeared a single time. The chain links TRBV5-6 to TRBJ2-3, with 8 bases lining up with TRBD1. J was trimmed by 4 bases and V by 0 bases; bases with no gene match: 4. The germline gives CDR1 SGHDT, CDR2 YYEEEE. This CDR3 spans 15 amino acids. CDR3 region: CASSLGTGYSDTQYF. CDR3 sequence (DNA): TGTGCCAGCAGCTTGGGGACAGGGTATTCAGATACGCAGTATTTT.